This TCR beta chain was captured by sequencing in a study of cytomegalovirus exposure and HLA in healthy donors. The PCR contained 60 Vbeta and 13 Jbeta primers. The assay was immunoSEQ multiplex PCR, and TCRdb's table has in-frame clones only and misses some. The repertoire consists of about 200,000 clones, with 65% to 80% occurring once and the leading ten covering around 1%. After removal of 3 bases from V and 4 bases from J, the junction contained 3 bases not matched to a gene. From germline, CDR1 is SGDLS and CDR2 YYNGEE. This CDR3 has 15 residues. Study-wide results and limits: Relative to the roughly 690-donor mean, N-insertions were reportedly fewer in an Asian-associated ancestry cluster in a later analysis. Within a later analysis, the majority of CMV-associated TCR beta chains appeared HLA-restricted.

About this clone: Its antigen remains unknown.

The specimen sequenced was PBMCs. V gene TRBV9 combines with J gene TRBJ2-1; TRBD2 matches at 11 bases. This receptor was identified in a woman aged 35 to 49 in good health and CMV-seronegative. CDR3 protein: CASSATSGAYNEQFF. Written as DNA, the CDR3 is TGTGCCAGCAGCGCGACTAGCGGGGCGTACAATGAGCAGTTCTTC.